This passage covers 22 T cell receptor beta chains from one sample sequenced in a study of T-cell memory formation after mild COVID-19. One entry per CDR3 protein results from TCRdb running MiXCR on the 5' RACE reads. The sample has some 300,000 distinct CDR3 sequences; 20% to 25% are singletons. Input material: PBMCs or a T cell subset sorted from them (not recorded which). These receptors originate from a man aged 18 to 30 who had mild COVID-19 (a few samples of this study predate the infection). Cell type and time point are not known.

This clonotype was detected many times. V is TRBV2 and J is TRBJ2-2, with TRBD2 as a possible D gene (6 bases). Germline V gene data show CDR1 as SNHLY and CDR2 as FYNNEI. The CDR3 is made up of 12 amino acids. Trimming removed 7 bases from V and 6 bases from J, with 9 bases in between. This CDR3 reads CASNRDSGELFF. DNA for the CDR3: TGTGCCAGCAATCGGGACTCCGGGGAGCTGTTTTTT.

This clonotype was counted a few times. The chain joins TRBV2 to TRBJ2-5, with 7 bases aligning to TRBD1. The CDR3 has 15 amino acids. The J segment lost 0 bases and the V segment lost 5 bases, leaving 6 bases of the junction unmatched. The germline CDR1 and CDR2 sequences are SNHLY and FYNNEI. The chain's CDR3 is CASSSSRGYQETQYF. The CDR3 DNA follows: TGTGCCAGCAGTTCGAGCAGGGGGTACCAAGAGACCCAGTACTTC.

This clonotype was detected only a few times. The chain joins TRBV29-1 to TRBJ1-2; the D gene is possibly TRBD1 (5 bases). Germline lookup yields CDR1 SQVTM and CDR2 ANQGSEA. This CDR3 is built from 11 residues. V gave up 1 base and J gave up 8 bases, with 8 bases separating them. The CDR3: CSVEGGDGYTF. For the CDR3, the DNA is TGCAGCGTTGAAGGGGGGGACGGCTACACCTTC.

This clonotype was detected many times. The V and J genes are TRBV7-2 and TRBJ2-2; 10 bases are shared with TRBD1. The germline CDR1 and CDR2 sequences are SGHTA and FQGNSA. CDR3 length: 15 residues. The V segment lost 5 bases and the J segment 4 bases; nucleotides outside the gene matches: 4. The CDR3 sequence is CASSPGTGATGELFF. The DNA of the CDR3 is TGTGCCAGCAGCCCCGGGACAGGGGCCACCGGGGAGCTGTTTTTT.

This clonotype was counted only a few times. The chain has TRBV7-2 and TRBJ2-1; D ambiguous. The CDR3 runs 13 residues. Germline V gene lookup returns CDR1 SGHTA and CDR2 FQGNSA. Between the trimmed V and J ends, which lost 5 bases and 3 bases, there was a span of 8 bases. CDR3 DNA sequence: TGTGCCAGCAGCCGTGACCACTACAATGAGCAGTTCTTC. This gives the protein CASSRDHYNEQFF. Combining the CDR3 with reference TRBV7-2 and TRBJ2-1 gives the whole variable domain GAGVSQSPSNKVTEKGKDVELRCDPISGHTALYWYRQSLGQGLEFLIYFQGNSAPDKSGLPSDRFSAERTGGSVSTLTIQRTQQEDSAVYLCASSRDHYNEQFFGPGTRLTVL.

The CDR3, as DNA: TGTGCCAGTACGGGACAATATCAGCCCCAGCATTTT. It yields the protein CASTGQYQPQHF. The chain uses TRBV19 and TRBJ1-5, with TRBD1 as a possible D gene (6 bases). Germline-derived CDR1 and CDR2 are LNHDA and SQIVND (reference sequence). Trimming stripped 7 bases from V and 5 bases from J, with 9 bases between. This CDR3 spans 12 amino acids.

This clonotype was recorded a few times. J is TRBJ1-2 and V is TRBV7-9; the D is unclear. V lost 5 bases, J lost 2 bases, and 12 bases lay in between. This CDR3 contains 14 residues. Germline V gene data show CDR1 as SEHNR and CDR2 as FQNEAQ (reference sequence). The CDR3 sequence: CASSLGRMNYGYTF. The CDR3 region has the DNA TGTGCCAGCAGCCTCGGACGGATGAACTATGGCTACACCTTC.

The gene calls are TRBV29-1 and TRBJ1-1; weak D call: TRBD1 (6 bases). The germline V gene encodes CDR1 SQVTM and CDR2 ANQGSEA. V was cut by 0 bases and J by 1 base, with 12 bases left in between. The CDR3 loop spans 15 amino acids. This CDR3 is CSVEDRGGANTEAFF. The CDR3 nucleotides are TGCAGCGTTGAAGATCGAGGGGGGGCGAACACTGAAGCTTTCTTT.

The CDR3 sequence is CASSQEILAGGYEQYV. The CDR3 nucleotides are TGCGCCAGCAGCCAAGAGATCCTAGCGGGAGGCTACGAGCAGTACGTC. The chain couples TRBV4-1 to TRBJ2-7; 11 nucleotides match TRBD2. This CDR3 has 16 residues. Unmatched junction bases numbered 4, after V lost 0 bases and J lost 3 bases. CDR1 MGHRA and CDR2 YSYEKL come from the germline V gene.

This clonotype was observed many times. The J gene is TRBJ2-3, the V gene TRBV29-1; no definite D call. The CDR3 has 14 residues. Germline-derived CDR1 and CDR2 are SQVTM and ANQGSEA. The V end was cut by 5 bases, the J end by 2 bases, with 14 bases between. CDR3 DNA: TGCAGCGTTATTACCCGACCGCTCACAGATACGCAGTATTTT. Protein product: CSVITRPLTDTQYF.

V and J are TRBV5-1 and TRBJ1-6; possibly TRBD1 for D (5 bases). The germline V gene encodes CDR1 SGHRS and CDR2 YFSETQ. This CDR3 spans 16 amino acids. V was trimmed by 0 bases and J by 7 bases, leaving 14 bases between them. The CDR3 nucleotides read TGCGCCAGCAGCTTGGGGAGGACATTGGGGAATTCACCCCTCCACTTT. It yields the protein CASSLGRTLGNSPLHF.

The chain carries TRBV5-1 and TRBJ1-2, with TRBD1 as a possible D gene (6 bases). The CDR3 is 14 residues long. V was trimmed by 2 bases and J by 8 bases, leaving 16 bases between them. CDR1 and CDR2 (germline): SGHRS, YFSETQ. CDR3 DNA sequence: TGCGCCAGCAGCTTAACAGGGATAGGAAAAGGCTACACCTTC. Its translation: CASSLTGIGKGYTF.

This clonotype showed up many times. This CDR3 is CASSPGQGANTEAFF. For the CDR3, the DNA is TGCGCCAGCAGCCCGGGACAGGGGGCCAACACTGAAGCTTTCTTT. This chain connects TRBV4-1 to TRBJ1-1; 12 bases are shared with TRBD1. V lost 4 bases to trimming and J lost 2 bases; unmatched junction nucleotides: 2. CDR1 is MGHRA, CDR2 YSYEKL, per germline. The CDR3 loop spans 15 amino acids.

The rearrangement joins TRBV3-1 to TRBJ1-1; no definite D call. The CDR3 loop spans 13 amino acids. V was cut by 1 base and J by 7 bases, with 10 bases left in between. Germline V CDR1 and CDR2: LGHDT, YNNKEL (reference sequence). CDR3 sequence (DNA): TGTGCCAGCAGCCAAGGAGGGATCGGTGAAGCTTTCTTT. Translating gives CASSQGGIGEAFF.

This clonotype was observed a handful of times. This chain uses TRBV5-5 with TRBJ1-2; D unresolved. This CDR3 is built from 14 residues. Between the trimmed V and J ends, which lost 0 bases and 1 base, there was a span of 7 bases. Looked up from germline, CDR1 is SGHKS and CDR2 is YYEKEE (reference sequence). CDR3 coding DNA: TGTGCCAGCAGCTTGGTTCGGGGTAACTATGGCTACACCTTC. Protein sequence: CASSLVRGNYGYTF.

A few counts support this clonotype. The J gene is TRBJ2-1, the V gene TRBV4-2; 12 bases match TRBD2. This CDR3 has 15 residues. Germline-derived CDR1 and CDR2 are LGHNA and YNFKEQ. Trimming removed 6 bases from V and 8 bases from J; junction bases left unmatched: 8. The CDR3 DNA follows: TGTGCCAGCAGTCCACTAGCGGGGGGCAGGGATGAGCAGTTCTTC. This gives the protein CASSPLAGGRDEQFF.

A word on this clonotype: A read error is possible here, since a much larger clone lies one base away. The CDR3 DNA follows: TGTGCCAGCAGCCAAGGGCGGCAAGAGACCAAGTACTTC. As protein: CASSQGRQETKYF. This rearrangement joins TRBV4-2 to TRBJ2-5, with no clear D. The CDR3 contains 13 residues. Germline V gene sequence: CDR1 LGHNA, CDR2 YNFKEQ.

This clonotype was recorded a few times. The rearrangement uses TRBV9 and TRBJ1-1, with 8 positions matching TRBD1. The CDR3 covers 17 residues. The germline V gene has CDR1 SGDLS and CDR2 YYNGEE. The V gene end was trimmed by 2 bases and the J gene end by 4 bases; junction bases not matched to a gene: 13. CDR3 DNA sequence: TGTGCCAGCAGCGTGGGAGAAGGACAGGGAGGAGCCACTGAAGCTTTCTTT. Translated: CASSVGEGQGGATEAFF.

The chain is built from TRBV11-2 and TRBJ1-1; weak D call: TRBD1 (5 bases). V was pared by 5 bases and J by 5 bases, with 18 bases between. The CDR3 is made up of 15 amino acids. Germline-derived CDR1 and CDR2 are SGHAT and FQNNGV. CDR3 in amino acids: CASSPLISGATEAFF. CDR3 sequence (DNA): TGTGCCAGCAGCCCCCTCATTTCCGGGGCGACTGAAGCTTTCTTT.

In its sample, this clonotype was seen once. The chain is built from TRBV27 and TRBJ2-3; TRBD1 agrees at 9 bases. The V gene's germline CDR1 is MNHEY and CDR2 SMNVEV (reference sequence). CDR3 length: 16 amino acids. V lost 3 bases and J lost 6; bases outside the gene matches: 10. The CDR3 region has the DNA TGTGCCAGCAGTTTCTGGACAGGGGAGACCTCGGATACGCAGTATTTT. Protein: CASSFWTGETSDTQYF.

This clonotype came up a few times. This chain uses TRBV6-5 with TRBJ1-6; D gene ambiguous. Germline values: CDR1 MNHEY, CDR2 SVGAGI. Trimming removed 1 base from V and 14 bases from J, with 15 bases in between. The CDR3 is 14 residues long. CDR3 protein: CASSYFGSGGSLHF. CDR3 sequence (DNA): TGTGCCAGCAGTTACTTCGGGAGCGGAGGATCCCTCCACTTT.

This clonotype was seen only a few times. The V and J genes are TRBV27 and TRBJ1-6; tentative D call: TRBD1 (6 bases). Trimming removed 7 bases at V and 6 bases at J, with 13 bases between. Germline V CDR1 and CDR2: MNHEY, SMNVEV (reference sequence). CDR3 length: 14 residues. The CDR3 region is CASKTGGFNSPLHF. The CDR3 DNA reads as TGTGCCAGCAAGACTGGGGGCTTTAATTCACCCCTCCACTTT.